This T cell receptor (beta chain) was recovered during a study of blood T cell repertoires in COVID-19. Study-wide background: PBMCs, B-cell-depleted T cells, or T cells provided the cDNA or gDNA that made up the material.

The germline CDR1 and CDR2 sequences are SGHNT and YYREEE (reference sequence). CDR3 length equals 15 residues. The germline V and J ends were trimmed by 4 bases and 9 bases, with 20 bases remaining between them. Original processing methods: Amplification of reference gene primers provided the estimated nucleated cell counts. Clones were read by immunoSEQ multiplex PCR, and TCRdb kept only the in-frame ones, dropping some. V, J and clone size were drawn from that table, and D and trimming were deduced from the DNA. The table includes about 99,000 clones, 60% to 85% detected once. Source material: peripheral blood. The chain combines TRBV5-4 with TRBJ2-1; tentative D call: TRBD2 (6 bases). The source is a woman older than 75 with active or convalescent COVID-19. The CDR3 DNA reads as TGTGCCAGCAGCCCGGCTCAGTCGGGAGCAGGTGAGCAGTTCTTC. Translating it yields CASSPAQSGAGEQFF.